Each of the 25 T cell receptor beta chains below was sequenced from the same sample in a study of blood T cell repertoires in COVID-19. TCRdb's table, derived via immunoSEQ multiplex PCR, lists solely in-frame clones and lacks some. The sample contains about 310,000 clones, roughly 91% of which appear only once. The sample consisted of peripheral blood. The receptors were sampled from a man aged 50 to 60 with active or convalescent COVID-19.

V is TRBV15 and J is TRBJ1-1; perhaps TRBD1 as D (6 bases). The V end was cut by 2 bases, the J end by 3 bases, with 16 bases between. The CDR3 length is 16 residues. Looked up from germline, CDR1 is LNHNV and CDR2 is YYDKDF (reference sequence). Written as DNA, the CDR3 is TGTGCCACCAGCAGAAGGACAGCCGTCCCCCACACTGAAGCTTTCTTT. Amino acid sequence: CATSRRTAVPHTEAFF.

This chain uses TRBV4-1 with TRBJ1-4; D may be TRBD1 (6 bases). V was shortened by 1 base and J by 7 bases, with 16 bases between the two germline ends. The CDR3 consists of 16 residues. Germline V gives CDR1 MGHRA, CDR2 YSYEKL. DNA of the CDR3: TGCGCCAGCAGCCAAGTTTTGGGCAGGGGAAGTGAAAAACTGTTTTTT. It codes for CASSQVLGRGSEKLFF.

The table lists this clone with a count of one. Written as DNA, the CDR3 is TGTGCCAGCAGCCATGGCCCGGGGGGCCGAGGGTACTTC. This encodes CASSHGPGGRGYF. The chain carries TRBV6-2 or TRBV6-3 and TRBJ2-7, with TRBD2 as a possible D gene (7 bases). Germline V gene sequence: CDR1 MNHEY, CDR2 SVGEGT. Trimming removed 6 bases from V and 12 bases from J, with 21 bases in between. The CDR3 loop spans 13 amino acids.

The chain couples TRBV7-9 to TRBJ2-1; the D gene is possibly TRBD1 (6 bases). V lost 3 bases and J 8 bases, leaving 14 bases between the germline ends. Germline values: CDR1 SEHNR, CDR2 FQNEAQ (reference sequence). The CDR3 has 14 amino acids. The chain's CDR3 is CASSFRQGMDEQFF. CDR3 in DNA: TGTGCCAGCAGCTTTCGGCAGGGGATGGATGAGCAGTTCTTC.

This clone turned up a few times. The chain links TRBV5-1 to TRBJ2-1; 8 bases match TRBD2. This CDR3 is built from 19 residues. V was pared by 4 bases and J by 0 bases, with 15 bases of the junction left unmatched. CDR1 and CDR2 from the germline V gene are SGHRS and YFSETQ. Here the CDR3 DNA reads TGCGCCAGCAGCCCTCTGCGGGGCGAGCGGGGGAGCTCCTACAATGAGCAGTTCTTC. Protein sequence: CASSPLRGERGSSYNEQFF.

The gene calls are TRBV19 and TRBJ2-2, with 8 nucleotides matching TRBD2. The CDR3 is 16 residues long. V lost 4 bases and J lost 5; bases outside the gene matches: 9. Germline V gives CDR1 LNHDA, CDR2 SQIVND (reference sequence). The chain's CDR3 is CASSNAGGARTGELFF. The CDR3 bases are TGTGCCAGTAGTAACGCCGGGGGGGCCAGGACCGGGGAGCTGTTTTTT.

This chain connects TRBV6-4 to TRBJ2-1; D remains unclear. This CDR3 is 16 amino acids long. V was cut by 1 base and J by 0 bases, with 10 bases left in between. Germline V CDR1 and CDR2: MRHNA, SNTAGT. CDR3 sequence (DNA): TGTGCCAGCAGTGACTATGGTGAGAGCTCCTACAATGAGCAGTTCTTC. As protein: CASSDYGESSYNEQFF.

The chain carries TRBV7-2 and TRBJ2-4, with a possible D match to TRBD1 (6 bases). The CDR3 length is 12 residues. Trimming left V 5 bases short and J 15 bases short, with 17 bases between. The germline gives CDR1 SGHTA, CDR2 FQGNSA. The CDR3 loop reads CASSVLTGKGYF. In nucleotides, the CDR3 is TGTGCCAGCAGCGTCCTTACAGGGAAAGGGTACTTC. Full variable domain (outside the CDR3, taken from reference TRBV7-2 and TRBJ2-4): GAGVSQSPSNKVTEKGKDVELRCDPISGHTALYWYRQSLGQGLEFLIYFQGNSAPDKSGLPSDRFSAERTGGSVSTLTIQRTQQEDSAVYLCASSVLTGKGYFGAGTRLSVL.

This clone was counted a single time. CDR3 nucleotide sequence: TGTGCCAGCAGCTTAAATAACAGGGCGGGGAACACCGGGGAGCTGTTTTTT. This gives the protein CASSLNNRAGNTGELFF. This chain uses TRBV7-8 with TRBJ2-2; maybe TRBD1 (6 bases). This CDR3 comprises 17 residues. Germline V gene lookup returns CDR1 SGHVS and CDR2 FQNEAQ. Trimming left V 2 bases short and J 1 base short, with 14 bases between.

This clone turned up a few times. Other DNA sequences in this sample translate to the same CDR3. The rearrangement links TRBV2 to TRBJ1-1; tentatively, D is TRBD1 (6 bases). The V and J ends lost 6 bases and 1 base respectively, with 9 bases between them. The CDR3 contains 13 residues. CDR1 and CDR2 (germline): SNHLY, FYNNEI. In DNA form, the CDR3 reads TGTGCCAGCAGAGGACAGTGGAACACTGAAGCTTTCTTT. Translated, it gives CASRGQWNTEAFF.

The chain combines TRBV1 with TRBJ2-3; the D call in the table, TRBD2, was not verified against the DNA. TRBV1 is termed a pseudogene. This CDR3 comprises 15 residues. The DNA for the CDR3 is TGCACCAGCAGTCGACTAGCGTTTAGCACAGATACGCAGTATTTT. This sequence encodes CTSSRLAFSTDTQYF.

V usage is TRBV28 and J usage is TRBJ2-5, with 9 bases matching TRBD2. CDR1 is MDHEN and CDR2 is SYDVKM in the germline V gene. This CDR3 contains 13 residues. V trimming: 5 bases; J trimming: 7 bases; junction bases outside the gene matches: 5. The chain's CDR3 is CASSKLAGGTQYF. The CDR3 nucleotides are TGTGCCAGCAGTAAACTAGCGGGCGGGACCCAGTACTTC.

This clone has just one count. The chain joins TRBV24-1 to TRBJ2-5; a possible D gene is TRBD2 (5 bases). Germline CDR1 and CDR2: KGHDR and SFDVKD. The V end lost 1 base, the J end lost 5 bases, and 10 bases lay between the germline ends. The CDR3 sequence is 14 residues long. As DNA, the CDR3 is TGTGCCACCAGTGATTTCGGGGTTGGGGAGACCCAGTACTTC. Protein sequence: CATSDFGVGETQYF.

The chain has TRBV19 and TRBJ2-6; 8 nucleotides align to TRBD1. The germline V gene has CDR1 LNHDA and CDR2 SQIVND (reference sequence). The CDR3 sequence is 18 residues long. The V gene end was trimmed by 2 bases and the J gene end by 0 bases; junction bases not matched to a gene: 6. In nucleotides, the CDR3 is TGTGCCAGTAGTATACAGGGGGCTCCCTCCTCTGGGGCCAACGTCCTGACTTTC. It specifies CASSIQGAPSSGANVLTF.

This clone was observed once. The chain uses TRBV28 and TRBJ1-5; a possible D gene is TRBD1 (5 bases). The V end was cut by 4 bases, the J end by 1 base, with 11 bases between. The CDR3 consists of 15 residues. The germline V gene encodes CDR1 MDHEN and CDR2 SYDVKM. This chain's CDR3 is CASSSGDFSNQPQHF. The CDR3 nucleotides read TGTGCCAGCAGTTCCGGGGACTTCAGCAATCAGCCCCAGCATTTT.

The chain recombines TRBV28 with TRBJ1-3, with TRBD1 identical over 8 bases. This CDR3 has 14 residues. Germline CDR1 reads MDHEN; CDR2 reads SYDVKM. The J segment lost 7 bases and the V segment lost 4 bases, leaving 6 bases of the junction unmatched. Written as DNA, the CDR3 is TGTGCCAGCAGTTCAGCAGGGGGCACTAACACCATATATTTT. As protein: CASSSAGGTNTIYF.

This rearrangement joins TRBV2 to TRBJ2-2; 9 bases line up with TRBD1. The CDR3 contains 15 residues. With 6 bases clipped from V and 5 bases from J, the junction kept 7 bases outside the gene matches. Germline V gene data show CDR1 as SNHLY and CDR2 as FYNNEI. The CDR3 reads CASSPRTGATGELFF. CDR3 nucleotides: TGTGCCAGCAGCCCTAGGACAGGGGCGACCGGGGAGCTGTTTTTT.

The gene calls are TRBV19 and TRBJ2-6, with D maybe TRBD1 (5 bases). The CDR3 runs to 15 residues. CDR1 is LNHDA, CDR2 SQIVND, per germline (reference sequence). V was pared by 5 bases and J by 0 bases, with 8 bases between. DNA of the CDR3: TGTGCCAGTAGTCAGACAGTCTCTGGGGCCAACGTCCTGACTTTC. Its protein product is CASSQTVSGANVLTF. Full variable domain (outside the CDR3, taken from reference TRBV19 and TRBJ2-6): DGGITQSPKYLFRKEGQNVTLSCEQNLNHDAMYWYRQDPGQGLRLIYYSQIVNDFQKGDIAEGYSVSREKKESFPLTVTSAQKNPTAFYLCASSQTVSGANVLTFGAGSRLTVL.

V gene TRBV10-3 combines with J gene TRBJ1-5; 8 nucleotides align to TRBD1. This CDR3 is 14 amino acids long. V dropped 6 bases and J dropped 3; count of bases not matched to a gene: 4. Looked up from germline, CDR1 is ENHRY and CDR2 is SYGVKD. The CDR3 region has the DNA TGTGCCATCAGCGGACAGGGCCCCAATCAGCCCCAGCATTTT. Translation: CAISGQGPNQPQHF.

CDR3 in amino acids: CASSPGLAGPQETQYF. CDR3 nucleotide sequence: TGTGCCAGCAGCCCCGGACTAGCGGGACCCCAAGAGACCCAGTACTTC. This chain joins TRBV3-1 (or the pseudogene TRBV3-2) and TRBJ2-5; 12 bases are shared with TRBD2. Germline V CDR1 and CDR2: LGHDT, YNNKEL (reference sequence). V trimming: 4 bases; J trimming: 1 base; junction bases outside the gene matches: 4. The CDR3 runs 16 residues.

This chain uses TRBV7-8 with TRBJ2-5; tentative D call: TRBD1 (5 bases). V was shortened by 4 bases and J by 2 bases, with 14 bases between the two germline ends. The CDR3 covers 15 residues. The germline gives CDR1 SGHVS, CDR2 FQNEAQ. CDR3 protein: CASSSYLSGQETQYF. The CDR3 DNA reads as TGTGCCAGCAGCTCCTACCTCTCAGGGCAAGAGACCCAGTACTTC. Full variable domain (remainder filled in from reference TRBV7-8 and TRBJ2-5): GAGVSQSPRYKVAKRGQDVALRCDPISGHVSLFWYQQALGQGPEFLTYFQNEAQLDKSGLPSDRFFAERPEGSVSTLKIQRTQQEDSAVYLCASSSYLSGQETQYFGPGTRLLVL.

The chain joins TRBV6-5 to TRBJ1-5; TRBD1 might be the D (6 bases). The CDR3 is made up of 14 amino acids. The V gene's germline CDR1 is MNHEY and CDR2 SVGAGI. V lost 6 bases to trimming and J lost 3 bases, with 12 bases between them. The CDR3, as DNA: TGTGCCAGCAGCCAAGGACAGCACAATCAGCCCCAGCATTTT. Its protein is CASSQGQHNQPQHF.

This chain uses TRBV6-5 with TRBJ2-7, with a tentative D call TRBD2 (5 bases). Per the germline V gene, CDR1 is MNHEY and CDR2 is SVGAGI. The V and J ends lost 6 bases and 6 bases respectively, with 15 bases between them. This CDR3 comprises 13 residues. The CDR3 spells CASRAYRGAEQYF. The CDR3 DNA is TGTGCCAGCAGAGCATACCGGGGAGCCGAGCAGTACTTC.

The gene calls are TRBV6-5 and TRBJ1-2; 8 positions agree with TRBD1. This CDR3 comprises 14 residues. Germline-derived CDR1 and CDR2 are MNHEY and SVGAGI. V lost 6 bases and J lost 2; bases outside the gene matches: 5. In DNA form, the CDR3 reads TGTGCCAGCAGCCGACAGGGGACCAACTATGGCTACACCTTC. As protein: CASSRQGTNYGYTF.

The table lists this clone with a count of one. The CDR3 reads CAWRRRQGVLDYGYTF. CDR3 coding DNA: TGTGCCTGGAGGAGACGTCAGGGGGTTCTCGACTATGGCTACACCTTC. The gene calls are TRBV30 and TRBJ1-2; TRBD1 aligns across 7 bases. Per the germline V gene, CDR1 is GTSNPN and CDR2 is SVGIG (reference sequence). With 3 bases clipped from V and 3 bases from J, the junction kept 13 bases outside the gene matches. The CDR3 sequence is 16 residues long.